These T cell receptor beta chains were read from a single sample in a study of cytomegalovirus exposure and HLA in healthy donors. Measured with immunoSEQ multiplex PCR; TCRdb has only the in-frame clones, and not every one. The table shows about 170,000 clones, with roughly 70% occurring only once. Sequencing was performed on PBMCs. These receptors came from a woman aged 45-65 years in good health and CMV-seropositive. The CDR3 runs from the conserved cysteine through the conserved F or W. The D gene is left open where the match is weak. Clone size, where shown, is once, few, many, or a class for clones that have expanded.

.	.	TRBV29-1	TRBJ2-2	TGCAGCGCCGAGGAGCCCCCCGGGGAGCTGTTTTTT	CSAEEPPGELFF
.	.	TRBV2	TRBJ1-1	TGTGCCAGCATTGGGGGGGCGAGTACTGAAGCTTTCTTT	CASIGGASTEAFF
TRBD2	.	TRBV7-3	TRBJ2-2	TGTGCCAGCAGCTTATACGGGGGGGACACCGGGGAGCTGTTTTTT	CASSLYGGDTGELFF
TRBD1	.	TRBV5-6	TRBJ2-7	TGTGCCAGCAGCTTGGTGTCAGGGGGCCGCGAGCAGTACTTC	CASSLVSGGREQYF
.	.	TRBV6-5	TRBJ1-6	TGTGCCAGCAGTTACCGGGTCTACAATTCACCCCTCCACTTT	CASSYRVYNSPLHF
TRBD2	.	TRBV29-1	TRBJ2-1	TGCAGCGCTAGAGGACTAGCGGGGTACAATGAGCAGTTCTTC	CSARGLAGYNEQFF
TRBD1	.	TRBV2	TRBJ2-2	TGTGCCAGCAGTCCGGGACAGGGCGGCACCGGGGAGCTGTTTTTT	CASSPGQGGTGELFF
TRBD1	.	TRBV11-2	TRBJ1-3	TGTGCCAGCAGCCCTCGGACAGGGGCTGGAAACACCATATATTTT	CASSPRTGAGNTIYF
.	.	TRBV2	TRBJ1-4	TGTGCCAGCAGTGACGGGCAGGGGTTATCAACTAATGAAAAACTGTTTTTT	CASSDGQGLSTNEKLFF
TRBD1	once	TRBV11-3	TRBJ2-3	TGTGCCAGCAGCGCTGGACAGGACCTCACAGATACGCAGTATTTT	CASSAGQDLTDTQYF
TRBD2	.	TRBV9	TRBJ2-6	TGTGCCAGCAGCGTAGGATTTAGCGGGGGGAGCTCTGGGGCCAACGTCCTGACTTTC	CASSVGFSGGSSGANVLTF
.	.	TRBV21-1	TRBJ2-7	TGCGACCACGGGAGCCAGTACTTC	CDHGSQYF
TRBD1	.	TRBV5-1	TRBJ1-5	TGCGCCAGCAGCTTGGCCGGACAGGGGGCTCAGCCCCAGCATTTT	CASSLAGQGAQPQHF
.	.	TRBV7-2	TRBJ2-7	TGTGCCAGCAGCTTGGGGGGAAAAAACTACGAGCAGTACTTC	CASSLGGKNYEQYF
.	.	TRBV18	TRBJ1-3	TGTGCCAGCTCACAAGACAGGCTCAGCTCTGGAAACACCATATATTTT	CASSQDRLSSGNTIYF
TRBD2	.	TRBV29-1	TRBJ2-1	TGCAGCGTTGAATGGCTAGCGGGGGCGGATGAGCAGTTCTTC	CSVEWLAGADEQFF
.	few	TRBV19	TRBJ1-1	TGTGCCAGTACCCCGGACAGATTGAACACTGAAGCTTTCTTT	CASTPDRLNTEAFF
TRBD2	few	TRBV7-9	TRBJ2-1	TGTGCCAGCACCCAAGGTGGGAGGGTCTACAATGAGCAGTTCTTC	CASTQGGRVYNEQFF
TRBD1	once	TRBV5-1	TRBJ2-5	TGCGCCAGCAGCTTACAGGGGGCCGACCAAGAGACCCAGTACTTC	CASSLQGADQETQYF
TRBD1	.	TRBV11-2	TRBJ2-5	TGTGCCAGCAGGCCACGGACAGGATCGGGGACCCAGTACTTC	CASRPRTGSGTQYF
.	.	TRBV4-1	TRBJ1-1	TGCGCCAGCAGCCAGGGCAGGGAAATGACTGAAGCTTTCTTT	CASSQGREMTEAFF
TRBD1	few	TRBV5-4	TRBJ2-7	TGTGCCAGCAGCGCTAGCGACAGGGGTGAGGTCGAGCAGTACTTC	CASSASDRGEVEQYF
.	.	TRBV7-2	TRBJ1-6	TGTGCCAGCAGCCTGCAGGGTCCCACCCTCCACTTT	CASSLQGPTLHF
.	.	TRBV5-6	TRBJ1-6	TGTGCCAGCAGCTGGAGGAGCTCCTATAATTCACCCCTCCACTTT	CASSWRSSYNSPLHF
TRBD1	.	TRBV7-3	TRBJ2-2	TGTGCCAGCAGCTTAATGCCAGGGGGCGAGGACACCGGGGAGCTGTTTTTT	CASSLMPGGEDTGELFF